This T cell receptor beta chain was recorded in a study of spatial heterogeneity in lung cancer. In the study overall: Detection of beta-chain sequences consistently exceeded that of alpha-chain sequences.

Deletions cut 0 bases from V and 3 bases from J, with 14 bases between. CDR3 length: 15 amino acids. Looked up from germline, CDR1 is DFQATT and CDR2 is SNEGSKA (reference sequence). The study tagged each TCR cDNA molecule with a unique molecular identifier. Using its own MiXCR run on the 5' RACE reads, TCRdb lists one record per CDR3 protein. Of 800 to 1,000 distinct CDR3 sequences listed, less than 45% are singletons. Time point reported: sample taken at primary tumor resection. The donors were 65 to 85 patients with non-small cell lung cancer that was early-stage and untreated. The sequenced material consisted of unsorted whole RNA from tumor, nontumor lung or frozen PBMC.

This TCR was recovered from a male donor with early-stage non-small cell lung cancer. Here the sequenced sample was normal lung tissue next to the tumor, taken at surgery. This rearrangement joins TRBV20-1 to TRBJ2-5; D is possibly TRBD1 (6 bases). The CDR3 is CSARDLLTGEETQYF. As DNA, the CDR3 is TGCAGTGCTAGAGACCTCCTGACAGGTGAAGAGACCCAGTACTTC.